Listed below are T cell receptor beta chains from one sample, sequenced in a study of T cells in Graves' hyperthyroidism and ophthalmopathy. In TCRdb, the multiplex PCR reads were re-called with MiXCR into one record per CDR3 protein. The sample lists about 560,000 distinct CDR3 sequences, 16% occurring once. The sample consisted of blood. These receptor sequences come from a woman aged 18-35 years with Graves' hyperthyroidism. The CDR3 runs from the conserved cysteine through the conserved F or W. Fields, in order: V gene, D gene, clone size, J gene, CDR3 DNA, CDR3 protein. D genes are given only for firm matches. Clone size is given for some rows only: seen once, a few or many times, or a class if the clone is expanded.

v_call: TRBV10-3
d_call: -
clone_size: -
j_call: TRBJ1-6
cdr3_nt: TGTGCCATCAGTGAGTCGATCGGGGTTGGGTCACCCCTCCACTTT
cdr3_aa: CAISESIGVGSPLHF

v_call: TRBV29-1
d_call: -
clone_size: few
j_call: TRBJ2-1
cdr3_nt: TGCAGCGTTGAAAGTACAGCCTACAATGAGCAGTTCTTC
cdr3_aa: CSVESTAYNEQFF

v_call: TRBV12-3/TRBV12-4
d_call: -
clone_size: -
j_call: TRBJ1-1
cdr3_nt: TGTGCCAGCACCCTAGTACAGGGCTTTCAAGCTTTCTTT
cdr3_aa: CASTLVQGFQAFF

v_call: TRBV20-1
d_call: TRBD1
clone_size: -
j_call: TRBJ1-1
cdr3_nt: TGCAGTGCTAGAGATCTGCAGGGGGCAGGAAGAACTGAAGCTTTCTTT
cdr3_aa: CSARDLQGAGRTEAFF

v_call: TRBV15
d_call: TRBD1
clone_size: few
j_call: TRBJ1-6
cdr3_nt: TGTGCCACCAGCAGAGCCTCCGGGACAGGGGTGTCACCCCTCCACTTT
cdr3_aa: CATSRASGTGVSPLHF

v_call: TRBV7-9
d_call: -
clone_size: -
j_call: TRBJ1-2
cdr3_nt: TGTGCCAGCAGCTTAGATCGGGACGACTATGGCTACACCTTC
cdr3_aa: CASSLDRDDYGYTF

v_call: TRBV20-1
d_call: -
clone_size: many
j_call: TRBJ1-2
cdr3_nt: TGCAGTGCTTGGGACCCAGCTAACTATGGCTACACCTTC
cdr3_aa: CSAWDPANYGYTF

v_call: TRBV24-1
d_call: -
clone_size: -
j_call: TRBJ1-2
cdr3_nt: TGTGCCACCAGTGATTTCCTACAGGACTATGGCTACACCTTC
cdr3_aa: CATSDFLQDYGYTF

v_call: TRBV24-1
d_call: TRBD2
clone_size: many
j_call: TRBJ2-2
cdr3_nt: TGTGCCACCAGTGATACCCCCACGGGACTAGCATGGACCGGGGAGCTGTTTTTT
cdr3_aa: CATSDTPTGLAWTGELFF

v_call: TRBV7-2
d_call: -
clone_size: few
j_call: TRBJ1-2
cdr3_nt: TGTGCCAGCAGCTTAGGGGGTGGGCTTTTATATGGCTACACCTTC
cdr3_aa: CASSLGGGLLYGYTF

v_call: TRBV13
d_call: -
clone_size: -
j_call: TRBJ2-3
cdr3_nt: TGTGCCAGCAGCAGAAAGACTAGGTCAGGCACAGATACGCAGTATTTT
cdr3_aa: CASSRKTRSGTDTQYF

v_call: TRBV7-6
d_call: TRBD2
clone_size: -
j_call: TRBJ2-1
cdr3_nt: TGTGCCAGCGGGAGGGAAACCTACAATGAGCAGTTCTTC
cdr3_aa: CASGRETYNEQFF

v_call: TRBV18
d_call: TRBD2
clone_size: once
j_call: TRBJ2-1
cdr3_nt: TGTGCCAGCTCACCACCATCTGGACTAGTGGGAGCCGAGCAGTTCTTC
cdr3_aa: CASSPPSGLVGAEQFF

v_call: TRBV20-1
d_call: -
clone_size: many
j_call: TRBJ2-3
cdr3_nt: TGCAGTGCTAGAGGGGAGAGCCTTGATACGCAGTATTTT
cdr3_aa: CSARGESLDTQYF

v_call: TRBV19
d_call: -
clone_size: -
j_call: TRBJ2-3
cdr3_nt: TGTGCCAGTAGTATTCTGGGGGCGAACACAGATACGCAGTATTTT
cdr3_aa: CASSILGANTDTQYF

v_call: TRBV7-9
d_call: -
clone_size: -
j_call: TRBJ1-5
cdr3_nt: TGTGCCAGCAGCTTAGGACATAGTCAGCCCCAGCATTTT
cdr3_aa: CASSLGHSQPQHF

v_call: TRBV7-6
d_call: -
clone_size: few
j_call: TRBJ2-7
cdr3_nt: TGTGCCAGCAGCTTAGTGTCAGGGACCGCTAATACCTACGAGCAGTACTTC
cdr3_aa: CASSLVSGTANTYEQYF